This T cell receptor beta chain stems from a study of T cells after posttransplantation cyclophosphamide. This related bone marrow graft donor gave peripheral blood on the day of marrow donation. TCRdb keeps only in-frame clones here, not all; method: immunoSEQ multiplex PCR. This sample carries fewer than 55,000 clones, none of them present only once. This CDR3 spans 15 amino acids. Germline-derived CDR1 and CDR2 are LNHDA and SQIVND (reference sequence). V gave up 1 base and J gave up 4 bases; unmatched junction bases: 5. The chain employs TRBV19 and TRBJ2-3; TRBD2 agrees at 7 bases. The sample taken for sequencing was PBMCs. This receptor was obtained from a man in his forties in good health, CMV-negative, and a related stem cell transplant donor. The CDR3 nucleotides are TGTGCCAGTAGTATAGGGGCGGGAGCTTCAGATACGCAGTATTTT. Translating it yields CASSIGAGASDTQYF.